This T cell receptor (beta chain) was sequenced for a study of blood T cell repertoires in COVID-19 (dated by TCRdb to the early 2020s). Regarding the complete study: Samples from collaborators originated in the United States, Italy and Spain and spanned both the acute and convalescent phases of COVID-19. The repertoires were made available in a free public database intended to serve as a resource for research on the immune response to SARS-CoV-2. Nearly every sample came with metadata listing a de-identified subject ID, COVID-19 status, age in years and sex. The prospective study material was composed of cDNA or gDNA derived from T cells, B-cell-depleted T cells, or PBMCs. Samples came from the ongoing ImmuneRACE study (first 160 participants) plus 1,254 subjects from 6 global collaborators. Where HLA class I and class II types were available, the types were taken from metadata supplied by the sample provider, not from assay-based typing. Subjects who had been exposed to COVID-19, were actively infected with it, or had recovered from it provided the deeply sampled blood TCRbeta repertoires that made up the dataset.

V drops 0 bases and J drops 3 bases, leaving 24 bases in between. From cysteine to phenylalanine, the CDR3 is 19 amino acids long. Only the CDR3 part of the read is kept: 57 bases, read in frame from the first base. Sequences MNHEY (CDR1) and SMNVEV (CDR2) are obtained from the germline V gene (reference sequence). What the authors observed across the whole study: Clinical and demographic metadata were provided uncurated, with the amount varying by source and participant.

TCRbeta CDR3 regions were amplified from genomic DNA by means of the immunoSEQ Assay, a bias-controlled multiplex PCR. The paper's processing steps were these. Within the assay, amplification of reference gene primers was used to estimate how many nucleated cells each sample contained. To quantify the absolute abundance of each unique TCRbeta CDR3 rearrangement, sequence reads were collapsed and filtered. For each sample, productive Simpson clonality was calculated by taking the square root of Simpson's diversity index across productive rearrangements. TCRdb re-hosts the immuneACCESS table, in-frame sequences only. Its copies lack some clones; in the studies checked, an unresolved V gene accounts for under half of them, and the cause for the rest is not known. V and J calls and clone size follow that table, whereas D and trimming were derived from the DNA. This sample gives 90,000 to 140,000 clones in total; 81% of them show up just once. The ten largest account for 37% of the sample.

Each collaborating institution followed its own protocols to collect whole blood in K2EDTA tubes. For TCRbeta analysis, collaborators shipped samples as frozen whole blood, isolated PBMCs, or DNA extracted from either of those sample types. This clone was found a few times. The antigen it recognizes is unknown. No clone much larger than this one lies a single base away; base qualities are absent. What was sequenced was peripheral blood. The rearranged segments are TRBV27 and TRBJ2-7, and the D gene may be TRBD2, 5 bases matching. This receptor was identified in a man older than 75 with acute or convalescent COVID-19. At the DNA level, the sequence is TGTGCCAGCAGTTTATCGAGTTTACGGCCACGGCTGGACTTCTACGAGCAGTACTTC. This codes for CASSLSSLRPRLDFYEQYF.